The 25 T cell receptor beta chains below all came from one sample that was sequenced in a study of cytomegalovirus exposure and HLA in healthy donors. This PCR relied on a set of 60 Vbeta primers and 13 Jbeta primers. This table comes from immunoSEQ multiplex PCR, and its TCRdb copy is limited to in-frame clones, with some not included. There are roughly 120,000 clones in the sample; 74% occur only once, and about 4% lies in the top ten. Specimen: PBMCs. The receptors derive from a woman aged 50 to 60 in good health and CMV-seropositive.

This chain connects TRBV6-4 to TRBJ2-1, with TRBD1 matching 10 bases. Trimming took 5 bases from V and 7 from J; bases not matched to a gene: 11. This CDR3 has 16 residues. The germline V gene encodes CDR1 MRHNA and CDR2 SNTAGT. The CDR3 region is CASSLTGGPPGNEQFF. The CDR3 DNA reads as TGTGCCAGCAGTCTGACAGGGGGCCCACCGGGAAATGAGCAGTTCTTC.

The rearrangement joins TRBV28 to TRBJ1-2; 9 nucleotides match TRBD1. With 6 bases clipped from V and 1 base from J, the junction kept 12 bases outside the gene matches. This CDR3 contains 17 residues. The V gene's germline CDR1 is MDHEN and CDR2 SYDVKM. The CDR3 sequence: CASRTGGLQDRNYGYTF. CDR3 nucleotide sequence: TGTGCCAGCAGGACAGGGGGTCTCCAAGACCGTAACTATGGCTACACCTTC.

CDR3 sequence reads: CASSLAGMDSNYGYTF. In nucleotides, the CDR3 is TGTGCCAGCAGCTTAGCTGGAATGGACAGTAACTATGGCTACACCTTC. The genes are TRBV13 and TRBJ1-2; TRBD1 might be the D (6 bases). V lost 1 base and J lost 1, with 13 bases in between. The CDR3 is made up of 16 amino acids. Per the germline V gene, CDR1 is PRHDT and CDR2 is FYEKMQ (reference sequence).

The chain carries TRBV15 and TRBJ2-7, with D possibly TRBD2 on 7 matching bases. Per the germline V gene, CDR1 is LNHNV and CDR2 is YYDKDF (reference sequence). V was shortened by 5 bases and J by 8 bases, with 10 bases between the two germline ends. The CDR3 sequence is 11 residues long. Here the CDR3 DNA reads TGTGCCACCAGCGGGAGGGGGAAGCAGTACTTC. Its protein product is CATSGRGKQYF.

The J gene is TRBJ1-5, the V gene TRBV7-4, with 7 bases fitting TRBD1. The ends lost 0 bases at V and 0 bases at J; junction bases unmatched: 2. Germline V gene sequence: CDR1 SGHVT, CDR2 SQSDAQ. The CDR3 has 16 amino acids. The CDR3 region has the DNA TGTGCCAGCAGCTTAGCTTGGGACAGTAGCAATCAGCCCCAGCATTTT. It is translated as CASSLAWDSSNQPQHF.

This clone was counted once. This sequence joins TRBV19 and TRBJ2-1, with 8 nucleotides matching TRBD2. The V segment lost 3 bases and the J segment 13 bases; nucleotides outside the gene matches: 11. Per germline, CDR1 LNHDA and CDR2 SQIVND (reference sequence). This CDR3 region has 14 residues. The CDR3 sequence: CASSIPGRGGLQFF. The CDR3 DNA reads TGTGCCAGTAGTATCCCCGGGAGGGGGGGTTTACAGTTCTTC.

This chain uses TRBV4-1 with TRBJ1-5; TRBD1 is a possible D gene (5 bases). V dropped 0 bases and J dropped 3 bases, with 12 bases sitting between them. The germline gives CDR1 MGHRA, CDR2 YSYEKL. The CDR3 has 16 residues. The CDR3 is CASSQDWARVNQPQHF. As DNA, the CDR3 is TGCGCCAGCAGCCAAGATTGGGCCAGGGTCAATCAGCCCCAGCATTTT.

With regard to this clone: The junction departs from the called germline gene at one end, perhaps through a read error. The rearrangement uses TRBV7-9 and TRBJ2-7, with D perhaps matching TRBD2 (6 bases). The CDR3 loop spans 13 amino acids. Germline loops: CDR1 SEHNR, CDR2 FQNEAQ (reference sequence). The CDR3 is CSSSLVEGSEQYF. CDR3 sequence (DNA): TGTTCCAGCAGCTTAGTGGAGGGGAGTGAGCAGTACTTC.

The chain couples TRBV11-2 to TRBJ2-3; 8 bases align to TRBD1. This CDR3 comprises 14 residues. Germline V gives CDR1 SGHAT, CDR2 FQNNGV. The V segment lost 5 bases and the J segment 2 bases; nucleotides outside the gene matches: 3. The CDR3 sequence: CASSRDRYTDTQYF. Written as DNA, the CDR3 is TGTGCCAGCAGCCGGGACAGGTACACAGATACGCAGTATTTT.

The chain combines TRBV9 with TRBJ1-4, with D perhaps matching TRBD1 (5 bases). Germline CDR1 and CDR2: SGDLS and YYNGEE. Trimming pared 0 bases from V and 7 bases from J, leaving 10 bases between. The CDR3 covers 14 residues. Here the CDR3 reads CASSVGRGGEKLFF. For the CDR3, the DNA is TGTGCCAGCAGCGTAGGGAGGGGAGGTGAAAAACTGTTTTTT.

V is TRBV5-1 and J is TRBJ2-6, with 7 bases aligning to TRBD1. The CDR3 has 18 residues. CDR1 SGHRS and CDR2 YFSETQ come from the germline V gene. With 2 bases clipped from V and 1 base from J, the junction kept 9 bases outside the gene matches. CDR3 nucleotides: TGCGCCAGCAGCTTACAGGGGTACAGTCCATCTGGGGCCAACGTCCTGACTTTC. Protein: CASSLQGYSPSGANVLTF.

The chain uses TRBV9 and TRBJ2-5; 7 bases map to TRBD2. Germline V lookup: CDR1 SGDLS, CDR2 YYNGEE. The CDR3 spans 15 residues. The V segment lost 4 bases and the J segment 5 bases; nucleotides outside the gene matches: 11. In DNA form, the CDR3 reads TGTGCCAGCAGCTCAAGCGGGGTAACGGTTGAGACCCAGTACTTC. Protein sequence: CASSSSGVTVETQYF.

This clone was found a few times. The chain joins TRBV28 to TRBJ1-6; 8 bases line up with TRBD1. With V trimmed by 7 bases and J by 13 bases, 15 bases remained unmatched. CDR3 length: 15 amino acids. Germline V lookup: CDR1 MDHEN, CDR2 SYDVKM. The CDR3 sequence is CASTSTGTGQSPLHF. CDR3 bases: TGTGCCAGCACCAGCACCGGGACAGGTCAGTCTCCCCTCCACTTT.

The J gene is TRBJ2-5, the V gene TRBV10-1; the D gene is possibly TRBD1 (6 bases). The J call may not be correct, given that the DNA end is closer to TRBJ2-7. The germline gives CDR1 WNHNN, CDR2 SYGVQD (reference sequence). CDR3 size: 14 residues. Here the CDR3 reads CASSGNRDPDEQYF. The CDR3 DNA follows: TGCGCCAGCAGTGGAAACAGGGACCCGGACGAGCAGTACTTC.

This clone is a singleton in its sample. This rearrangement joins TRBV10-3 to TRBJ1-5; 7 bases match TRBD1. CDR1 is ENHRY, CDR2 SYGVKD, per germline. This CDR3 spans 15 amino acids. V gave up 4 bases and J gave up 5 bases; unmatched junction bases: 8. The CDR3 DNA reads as TGTGCCATCAGTGCAACCGGGACAGAGTATCAGCCCCAGCATTTT. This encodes CAISATGTEYQPQHF.

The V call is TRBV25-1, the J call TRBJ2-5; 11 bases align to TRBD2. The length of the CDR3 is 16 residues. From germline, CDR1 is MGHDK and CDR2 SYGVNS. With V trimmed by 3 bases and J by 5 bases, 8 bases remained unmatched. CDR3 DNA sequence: TGTGCCAGCAGTGATCCAACTAGCGGGGGAGGGGAGACCCAGTACTTC. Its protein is CASSDPTSGGGETQYF.

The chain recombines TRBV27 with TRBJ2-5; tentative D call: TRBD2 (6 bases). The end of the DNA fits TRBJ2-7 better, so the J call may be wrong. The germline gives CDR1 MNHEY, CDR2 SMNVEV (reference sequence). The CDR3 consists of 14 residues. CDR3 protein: CASRPLAVSYEQYF. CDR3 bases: TGTGCCAGCCGCCCCTTAGCGGTGAGCTACGAGCAGTACTTC.

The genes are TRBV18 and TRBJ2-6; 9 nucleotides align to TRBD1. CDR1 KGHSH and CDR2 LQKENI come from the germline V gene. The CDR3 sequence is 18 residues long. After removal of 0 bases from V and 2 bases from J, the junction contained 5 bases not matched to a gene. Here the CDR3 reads CASSPPGQGSAGANVLTF. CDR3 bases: TGTGCCAGCTCACCACCGGGACAGGGTAGCGCTGGGGCCAACGTCCTGACTTTC.

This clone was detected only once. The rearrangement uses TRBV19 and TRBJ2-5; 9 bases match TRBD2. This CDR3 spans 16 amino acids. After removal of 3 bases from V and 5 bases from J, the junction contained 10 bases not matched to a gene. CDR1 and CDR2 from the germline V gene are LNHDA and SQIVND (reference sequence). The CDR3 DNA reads TGTGCCAGTAGTATTCTCACCGCTAGCGGGGACGAGACCCAGTACTTC. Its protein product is CASSILTASGDETQYF.

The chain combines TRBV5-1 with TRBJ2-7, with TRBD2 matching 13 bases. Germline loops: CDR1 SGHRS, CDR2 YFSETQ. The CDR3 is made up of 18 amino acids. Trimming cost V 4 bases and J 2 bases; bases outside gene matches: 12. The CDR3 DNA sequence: TGCGCCAGCAGCCCGGGCGGGACTAGCGGGGAGGACGCCTACGAGCAGTACTTC. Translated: CASSPGGTSGEDAYEQYF.

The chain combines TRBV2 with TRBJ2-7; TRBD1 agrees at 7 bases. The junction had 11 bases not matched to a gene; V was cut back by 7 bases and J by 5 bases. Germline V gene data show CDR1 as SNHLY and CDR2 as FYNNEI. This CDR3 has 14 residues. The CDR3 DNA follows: TGTGCCAGCAAACAGACAGGGAGTCGACACGAGCAGTACTTC. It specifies CASKQTGSRHEQYF.

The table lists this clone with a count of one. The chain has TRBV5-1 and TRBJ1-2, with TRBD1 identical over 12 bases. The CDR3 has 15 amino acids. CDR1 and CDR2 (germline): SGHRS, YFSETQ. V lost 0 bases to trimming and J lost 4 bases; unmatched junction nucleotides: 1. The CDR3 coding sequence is TGCGCCAGCAGCTTGGCGGGACAGGGGGCCTATGGCTACACCTTC. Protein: CASSLAGQGAYGYTF.

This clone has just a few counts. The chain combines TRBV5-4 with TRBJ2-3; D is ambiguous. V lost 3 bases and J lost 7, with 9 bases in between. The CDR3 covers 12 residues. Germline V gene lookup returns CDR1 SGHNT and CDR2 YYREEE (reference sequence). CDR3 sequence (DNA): TGTGCCAGCAGCTCCCCTAGTAATACGCAGTATTTT. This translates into CASSSPSNTQYF.

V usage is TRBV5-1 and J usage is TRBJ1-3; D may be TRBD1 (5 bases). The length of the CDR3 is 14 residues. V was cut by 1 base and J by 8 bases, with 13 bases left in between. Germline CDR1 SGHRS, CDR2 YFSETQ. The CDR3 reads CASSLRLGGDTIYF. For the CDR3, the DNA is TGCGCCAGCAGCTTGAGGCTTGGGGGGGACACCATATATTTT. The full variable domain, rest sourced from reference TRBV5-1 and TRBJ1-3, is KAGVTQTPRYLIKTRGQQVTLSCSPISGHRSVSWYQQTPGQGLQFLFEYFSETQRNKGNFPGRFSGRQFSNSRSEMNVSTLELGDSALYLCASSLRLGGDTIYFGEGSWLTVV.

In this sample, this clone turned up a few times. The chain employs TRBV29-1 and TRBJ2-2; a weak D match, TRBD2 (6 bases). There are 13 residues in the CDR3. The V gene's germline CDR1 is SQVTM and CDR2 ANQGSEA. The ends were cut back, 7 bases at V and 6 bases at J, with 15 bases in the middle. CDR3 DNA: TGCAGCGGCAGTCGGGGGTTGGCCGGGGAGCTGTTTTTT. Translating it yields CSGSRGLAGELFF.